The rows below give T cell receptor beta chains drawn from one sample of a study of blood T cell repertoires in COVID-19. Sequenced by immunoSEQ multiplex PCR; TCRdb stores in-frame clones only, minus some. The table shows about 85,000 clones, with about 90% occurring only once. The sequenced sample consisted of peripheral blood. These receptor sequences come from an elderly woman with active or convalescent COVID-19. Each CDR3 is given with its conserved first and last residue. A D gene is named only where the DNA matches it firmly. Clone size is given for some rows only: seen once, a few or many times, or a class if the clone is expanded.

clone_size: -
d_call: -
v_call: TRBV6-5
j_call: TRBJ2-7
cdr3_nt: TGTGCCAGCAGTTTAGGGGCGAGCTACGAGCAGTACTTC
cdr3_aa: CASSLGASYEQYF

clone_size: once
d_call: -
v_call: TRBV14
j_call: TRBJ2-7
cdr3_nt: TGTGCCAGCAGCCAAGCAACAGGCTACGAGCAGTACTTC
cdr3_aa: CASSQATGYEQYF

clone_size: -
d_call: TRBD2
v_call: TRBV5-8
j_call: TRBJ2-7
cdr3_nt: TGTGCCAGCAGCTGGAATGGACAGGGGACTACTAGCGGGAGTTTGGACGAGCAGTACTTC
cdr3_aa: CASSWNGQGTTSGSLDEQYF

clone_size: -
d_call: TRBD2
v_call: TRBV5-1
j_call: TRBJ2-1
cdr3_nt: TGCGCCAGCAGCCCTAGCGGGACCTACTACAATGAGCAGTTCTTC
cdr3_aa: CASSPSGTYYNEQFF

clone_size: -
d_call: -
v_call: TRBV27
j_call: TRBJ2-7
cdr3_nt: TGTGCCAGCAAACGGGGAGACGGGTACGAGCAGTACTTC
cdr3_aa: CASKRGDGYEQYF

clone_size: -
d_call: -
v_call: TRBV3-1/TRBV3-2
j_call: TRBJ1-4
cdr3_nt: TGTGCCAGCAGCCATTCACTCGGGGAAGGAACTAATGAAAAACTGTTTTTT
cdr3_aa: CASSHSLGEGTNEKLFF

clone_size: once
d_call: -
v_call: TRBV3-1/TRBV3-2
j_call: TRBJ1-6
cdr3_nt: TGTGCCAGCAGCCAATCGGACACAGATAAATCACCCCTCCACTTT
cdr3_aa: CASSQSDTDKSPLHF

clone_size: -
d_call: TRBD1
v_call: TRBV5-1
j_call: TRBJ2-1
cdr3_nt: TGCGCCAGCAGCTCTAACCGGGACAGGGCCTACAATGAGCAGTTCTTC
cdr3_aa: CASSSNRDRAYNEQFF

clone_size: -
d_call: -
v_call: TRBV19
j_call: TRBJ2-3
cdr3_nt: TGTGCCAGTAGTGCGATCTCAGATACGCAGTATTTT
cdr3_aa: CASSAISDTQYF

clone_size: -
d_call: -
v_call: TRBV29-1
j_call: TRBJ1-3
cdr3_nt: TGCAGTACTAAGATCAGTCAGGGGGGAAACACCATATATTTT
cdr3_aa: CSTKISQGGNTIYF

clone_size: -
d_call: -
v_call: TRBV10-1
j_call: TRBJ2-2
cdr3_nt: TGCGCCAGCAGACCAGACAGGACGAACACCGGGGAGCTGTTTTTT
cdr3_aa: CASRPDRTNTGELFF

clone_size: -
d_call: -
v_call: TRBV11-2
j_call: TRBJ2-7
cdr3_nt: TGTGCCAGCAGCTCTTCCTCGAGCGAGCAGTACTTC
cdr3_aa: CASSSSSSEQYF

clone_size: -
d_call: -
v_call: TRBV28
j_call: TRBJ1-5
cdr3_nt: TGTGCCAGCAGTTTGGGGGGACGGGGTGATCAGCCCCAGCATTTT
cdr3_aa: CASSLGGRGDQPQHF

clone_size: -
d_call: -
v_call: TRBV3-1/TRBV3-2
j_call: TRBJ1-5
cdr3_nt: TGTGCCAGCAGCCAAGGGGCCAGCAATCAGCCCCAGCATTTT
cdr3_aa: CASSQGASNQPQHF

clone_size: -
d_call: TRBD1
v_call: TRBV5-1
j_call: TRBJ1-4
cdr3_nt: TGCGCCAGCAGCAACGGACAGGGTGTGGGTGAAAAACTGTTTTTT
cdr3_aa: CASSNGQGVGEKLFF

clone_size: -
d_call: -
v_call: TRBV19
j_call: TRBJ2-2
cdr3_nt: TGTGCCAGTAGTATAGGTGGGCACACCGGGGAGCTGTTTTTT
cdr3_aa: CASSIGGHTGELFF

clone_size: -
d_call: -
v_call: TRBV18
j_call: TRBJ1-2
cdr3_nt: TGTGCCAGCTCACCTCAGGGTTTAGGGTTTTCTAACTATGGCTACACCTTC
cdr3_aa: CASSPQGLGFSNYGYTF

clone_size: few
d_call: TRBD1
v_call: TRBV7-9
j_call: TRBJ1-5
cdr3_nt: TGTGCCAGCAGCTTAGCAGGGGGCTTTGGTCAGCCCCAGCATTTT
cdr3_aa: CASSLAGGFGQPQHF

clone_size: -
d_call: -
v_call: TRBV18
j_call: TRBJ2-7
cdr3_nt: TGTGCCAGCTCACAGTTCCCCCTTGGAGAGTTCGGTGAGCAGTACTTC
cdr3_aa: CASSQFPLGEFGEQYF

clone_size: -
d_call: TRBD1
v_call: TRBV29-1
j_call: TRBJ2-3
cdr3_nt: TGCAGCGCTCCTGGGACAGGGGCCTCAGATACGCAGTATTTT
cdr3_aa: CSAPGTGASDTQYF

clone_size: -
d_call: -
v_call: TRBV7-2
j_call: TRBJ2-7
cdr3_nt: TGTGCCAGCAGCCCTGGGCGAATCCCCTACGAGCAGTACTTC
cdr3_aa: CASSPGRIPYEQYF

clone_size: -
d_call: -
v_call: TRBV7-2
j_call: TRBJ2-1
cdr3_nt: TGTGCCAGCAGCTTCGGCTACAGCTCCTACAATGAGCAGTTCTTC
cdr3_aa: CASSFGYSSYNEQFF

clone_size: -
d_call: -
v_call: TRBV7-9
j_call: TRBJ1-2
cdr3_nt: TGTGCCAGCAGCTACCGGACAGCGTATGATGGCTACACCTTC
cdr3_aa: CASSYRTAYDGYTF

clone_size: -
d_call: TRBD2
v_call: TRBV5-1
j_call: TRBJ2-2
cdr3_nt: TGCGCCAGCAGCTGGGCCGTTAGCGGGAGGTCGAACACCGGGGAGCTGTTTTTT
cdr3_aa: CASSWAVSGRSNTGELFF

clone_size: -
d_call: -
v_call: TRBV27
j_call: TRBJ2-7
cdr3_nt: TGTGCCAGCAGTTTCTCATTAGGGAGGAGGTTTTCCCACGAGCAGTACTTC
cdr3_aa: CASSFSLGRRFSHEQYF

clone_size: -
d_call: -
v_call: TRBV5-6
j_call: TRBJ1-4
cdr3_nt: TGTGCCAGCAGCCCGTGGGGGAGGGTAACAACTAATGAAAAACTGTTTTTT
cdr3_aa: CASSPWGRVTTNEKLFF